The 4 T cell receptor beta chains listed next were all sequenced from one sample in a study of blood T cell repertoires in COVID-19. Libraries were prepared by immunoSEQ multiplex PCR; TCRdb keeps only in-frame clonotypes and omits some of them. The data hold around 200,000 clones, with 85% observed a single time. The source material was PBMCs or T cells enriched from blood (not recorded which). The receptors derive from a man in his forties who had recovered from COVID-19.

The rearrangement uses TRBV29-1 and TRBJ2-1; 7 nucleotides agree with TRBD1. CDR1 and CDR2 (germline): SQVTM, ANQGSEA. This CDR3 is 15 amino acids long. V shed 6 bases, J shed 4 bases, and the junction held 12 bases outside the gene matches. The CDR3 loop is CSVDPGQSYYNEQFF. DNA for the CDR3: TGCAGCGTCGACCCGGGACAGTCATATTACAATGAGCAGTTCTTC.

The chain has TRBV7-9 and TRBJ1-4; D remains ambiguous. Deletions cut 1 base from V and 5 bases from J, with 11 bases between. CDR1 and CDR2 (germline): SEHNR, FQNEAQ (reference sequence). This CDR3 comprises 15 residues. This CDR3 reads CASSLDPGRNEKLFF. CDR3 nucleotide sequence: TGTGCCAGCAGCTTAGATCCAGGCCGCAATGAAAAACTGTTTTTT.

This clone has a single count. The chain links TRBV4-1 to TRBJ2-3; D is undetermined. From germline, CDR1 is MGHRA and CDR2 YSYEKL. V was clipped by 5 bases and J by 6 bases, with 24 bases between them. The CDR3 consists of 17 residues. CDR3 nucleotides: TGCGCCAGCAGCTTAATCCTCCGGGTCCCCCTTCCGGATACGCAGTATTTT. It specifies CASSLILRVPLPDTQYF.

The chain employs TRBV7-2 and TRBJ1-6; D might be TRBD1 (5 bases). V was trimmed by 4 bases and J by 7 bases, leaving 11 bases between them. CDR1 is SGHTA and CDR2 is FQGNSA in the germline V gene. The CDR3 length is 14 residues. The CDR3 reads CASSSRAGNSPLHF. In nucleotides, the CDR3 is TGTGCCAGCAGCTCAAGGGCAGGGAATTCACCCCTCCACTTT.